The 20 T cell receptor beta chains below come from one sample, sequenced in a study of T cell responses to AZD1222 COVID-19 vaccine. Clones were sequenced by immunoSEQ multiplex PCR, and TCRdb holds only the in-frame ones, with some missing. In the table there are fewer than 150,000 clones, nearly 95% of which are singletons. The sample was peripheral blood, taken on day 0 of AZD1222 vaccination. Source of these receptors: an adult in good health.

The V and J genes are TRBV14 and TRBJ2-2; D gene uncertain. Germline V lookup: CDR1 SGHDN, CDR2 FVKESK. The CDR3 is made up of 12 amino acids. Trimming stripped 5 bases from V and 10 bases from J, with 11 bases between. CDR3: CASSTIGLELFF. The DNA of the CDR3 is TGTGCCAGCAGCACTATCGGGTTGGAGCTGTTTTTT.

The chain joins TRBV5-1 to TRBJ1-1; possibly TRBD1 for D (6 bases). The germline V and J ends were trimmed by 4 bases and 1 base, with 17 bases remaining between them. The length of the CDR3 is 16 residues. Germline V gives CDR1 SGHRS, CDR2 YFSETQ. The CDR3 nucleotides are TGCGCCAGCAGCCCCCGGGGGGGGCTGGAGAACACTGAAGCTTTCTTT. It codes for CASSPRGGLENTEAFF. Supplemented by reference TRBV5-1 and TRBJ1-1, the full variable domain reads KAGVTQTPRYLIKTRGQQVTLSCSPISGHRSVSWYQQTPGQGLQFLFEYFSETQRNKGNFPGRFSGRQFSNSRSEMNVSTLELGDSALYLCASSPRGGLENTEAFFGQGTRLTVV.

CDR3 protein: CASSPRVGKTEAFF. The CDR3 DNA is TGTGCCAGCTCACCACGAGTAGGGAAGACTGAAGCTTTCTTT. The V gene is TRBV18, the J gene TRBJ1-1; D is undetermined. This CDR3 region has 14 residues. Per germline, CDR1 KGHSH and CDR2 LQKENI. Trimming took off 1 base at V and 5 bases at J, with 11 bases between the two ends.

The chain combines TRBV19 with TRBJ2-7; TRBD1 matches 8 bases. The CDR3 sequence is 14 residues long. The V and J ends lost 4 bases and 2 bases, in that order; junction bases with no gene match: 4. The germline CDR1 and CDR2 sequences are LNHDA and SQIVND (reference sequence). Here the CDR3 DNA reads TGTGCCAGTAGTAGTCGGGACAGGACCTACGAGCAGTACTTC. Its protein is CASSSRDRTYEQYF.

The sample holds a few counts of this clone. This chain links TRBV5-1 with TRBJ1-2; TRBD1 might be the D (5 bases). Germline V CDR1 and CDR2: SGHRS, YFSETQ. Deletions cut 3 bases from V and 7 bases from J, with 13 bases between. This CDR3 is built from 13 residues. DNA for the CDR3: TGCGCCAGCAGCTCAGGACATAGGACTGGCTACACCTTC. Its protein is CASSSGHRTGYTF.

V usage is TRBV4-1 and J usage is TRBJ1-2, with TRBD1 identical over 7 bases. There are 16 residues in the CDR3. The V gene's germline CDR1 is MGHRA and CDR2 YSYEKL. Trimming removed 2 bases from V and 8 bases from J; junction bases left unmatched: 14. CDR3 sequence reads: CASSQIGGRGPQGYTF. In nucleotides, the CDR3 is TGCGCCAGCAGCCAAATTGGAGGTAGGGGGCCTCAGGGCTACACCTTC.

The chain uses TRBV7-2 and TRBJ1-2; TRBD1 matches at 7 bases. Germline V gene data show CDR1 as SGHTA and CDR2 as FQGNSA. This CDR3 region has 13 residues. The trim removed 3 bases at V and 4 bases at J, leaving 2 bases unmatched. The CDR3 nucleotides are TGTGCCAGCAGCTTGAAGGGGGCCTATGGCTACACCTTC. Its translation: CASSLKGAYGYTF.

The genes are TRBV19 and TRBJ2-1; D not certain. Trimming removed 3 bases at V and 0 bases at J, with 6 bases between. This CDR3 contains 14 residues. Germline V lookup: CDR1 LNHDA, CDR2 SQIVND (reference sequence). DNA for the CDR3: TGTGCCAGTAGTATCACAAGCTCCTACAATGAGCAGTTCTTC. Its protein is CASSITSSYNEQFF.

The chain links TRBV2 to TRBJ2-7; D is uncertain. CDR3 length: 14 amino acids. Germline assignment: CDR1 SNHLY and CDR2 FYNNEI. The V gene lost 7 bases and the J gene lost 2 bases, with 15 bases spanning the gap. The CDR3 nucleotides are TGTGCCAGCAACGGCCCCCGCTTAACCTACGAGCAGTACTTC. Encoded protein: CASNGPRLTYEQYF.

The V gene is TRBV2, the J gene TRBJ2-7; D may correspond to TRBD1 or TRBD2 (5 bases each). Germline V CDR1 and CDR2: SNHLY, FYNNEI. Trimming left V 5 bases short and J 6 bases short, with 11 bases between. This CDR3 region has 12 residues. CDR3: CASSSGPGEQYF. The DNA of the CDR3 is TGTGCCAGCAGTTCGGGGCCTGGCGAGCAGTACTTC.

The rearrangement joins TRBV5-1 to TRBJ2-7; D unclear. Germline-derived CDR1 and CDR2 are SGHRS and YFSETQ. CDR3 length: 14 amino acids. The V and J ends lost 3 bases and 4 bases respectively, with 14 bases between them. CDR3 sequence: CASSSHEQNYEQYF. CDR3 sequence (DNA): TGCGCCAGCAGCTCCCATGAGCAGAATTACGAGCAGTACTTC.

In DNA, the CDR3 is TGTGCCAGCAGTTTACGGGACAGGGACTACGAGCAGTACTTC. It yields the protein CASSLRDRDYEQYF. The rearrangement joins TRBV27 to TRBJ2-7, with 9 bases fitting TRBD1. The CDR3 spans 14 residues. The V gene's germline CDR1 is MNHEY and CDR2 SMNVEV (reference sequence). The ends lost 2 bases at V and 3 bases at J; junction bases unmatched: 2.

The chain carries TRBV5-6 and TRBJ1-5; tentatively, D is TRBD1 (6 bases). Germline loops: CDR1 SGHDT, CDR2 YYEEEE. Trimming stripped 0 bases from V and 4 bases from J, with 11 bases between. The CDR3 loop spans 15 amino acids. The CDR3 region has the DNA TGTGCCAGCAGCTTGGACAGGGAGGGGAATCAGCCCCAGCATTTT. This gives the protein CASSLDREGNQPQHF.

This chain joins TRBV11-1 and TRBJ1-3; D not resolved. Germline CDR1 and CDR2: SGHAT and FQDESV (reference sequence). The V and J ends lost 4 bases and 0 bases respectively, with 13 bases between them. This CDR3 spans 16 amino acids. CDR3 residues: CASSSKLEISGNTIYF. For the CDR3, the DNA is TGTGCCAGCAGCTCAAAACTGGAGATCTCTGGAAACACCATATATTTT.

The V and J genes are TRBV6-5 and TRBJ2-7; D possibly matches TRBD1 or TRBD2 (5 bases each). Trimming took off 5 bases at V and 2 bases at J, with 13 bases between the two ends. The CDR3 is 14 residues long. Germline V gene lookup returns CDR1 MNHEY and CDR2 SVGAGI. The DNA for the CDR3 is TGTGCCAGCAGTCTAGGGACCGCCACCTACGAGCAGTACTTC. This encodes CASSLGTATYEQYF.

The gene calls are TRBV20-1 and TRBJ1-2, with D possibly being TRBD1 (6 bases). The CDR3 extends over 11 amino acids. V dropped 6 bases and J dropped 5 bases, with 10 bases sitting between them. CDR1 and CDR2 from the germline V gene are DFQATT and SNEGSKA (reference sequence). The CDR3, as DNA: TGCAGTGCAAGACAGGTTTATGGCTACACCTTC. Encoded protein: CSARQVYGYTF.

The V gene is TRBV7-9, the J gene TRBJ2-7; 7 positions match TRBD2. Germline CDR1 reads SEHNR; CDR2 reads FQNEAQ (reference sequence). V was pared by 0 bases and J by 0 bases, with 2 bases of the junction left unmatched. The CDR3 is 15 amino acids. Here the CDR3 DNA reads TGTGCCAGCAGCTTAGCGACGGGGGGCTCCTACGAGCAGTACTTC. This codes for CASSLATGGSYEQYF.

V usage is TRBV19 and J usage is TRBJ1-5; the D is unclear. The V end lost 5 bases, the J end lost 13 bases, and 24 bases lay between the germline ends. CDR1 LNHDA and CDR2 SQIVND come from the germline V gene (reference sequence). The CDR3 covers 15 residues. The chain's CDR3 is CASSVYEVPGIVQHF. DNA for the CDR3: TGTGCCAGTAGTGTGTACGAGGTGCCGGGGATAGTTCAGCATTTT.

V and J are TRBV12-5 and TRBJ2-4; D gene unclear. V was trimmed by 1 base and J by 5 bases, leaving 0 bases between them. The CDR3 consists of 11 residues. Germline CDR1 is LGHNT and CDR2 is FRNRAP. Written as DNA, the CDR3 is TGTGCTAGTGGTTTGGAAAACATTCAGTACTTC. This codes for CASGLENIQYF.

The chain uses TRBV11-2 and TRBJ2-5; D may correspond to TRBD1 or TRBD2 (6 bases each). Germline V gene lookup returns CDR1 SGHAT and CDR2 FQNNGV. The V end lost 5 bases, the J end lost 5 bases, and 15 bases lay between the germline ends. The CDR3 is 14 amino acids. This chain's CDR3 is CASSRGQLRETQYF. DNA of the CDR3: TGTGCCAGCAGCCGGGGGCAGCTCCGGGAGACCCAGTACTTC.